This entry is about one TCR beta chain. The specificity of this receptor is unknown. Per-nucleotide qualities are absent, and no much larger clonotype sits a single base away. These data come from a study of control samples from healthy donors and cancer patients (dated by TCRdb to the early 2020s). The CDR3 measures 14 amino acids from cysteine to phenylalanine. Only the CDR3 region is kept as DNA, spanning 42 bases read in frame from base 1. V and J are trimmed by 6 bases and 3 bases, and the gene matches miss 7 bases of the junction. The CDR1 and CDR2 encoded by the germline V gene (reference sequence) are LGHDT and YNNKEL. The library was prepared using the immunoSEQ multiplex PCR assay. Held by TCRdb, this immuneACCESS table contains in-frame sequences only and omits some clones. Under half of the omission traces to an unresolved V gene where checked; the cause of the rest is unknown. Within this sample are approximately 150,000 clones, with 85% to 95% of them counted one time only. Of the sample, about 1.5% is held by the ten largest clones.

Source material: blood. In this chain, TRBV3-1 (or the pseudogene TRBV3-2) is recombined with TRBJ1-2; TRBD1 agrees with 7 junctional bases. The source is a woman under 30 in good health. CDR3 region: CASRPTGTDYGYTF. In nucleotides, the sequence is TGTGCCAGCAGACCGACCGGGACAGACTATGGCTACACCTTC.